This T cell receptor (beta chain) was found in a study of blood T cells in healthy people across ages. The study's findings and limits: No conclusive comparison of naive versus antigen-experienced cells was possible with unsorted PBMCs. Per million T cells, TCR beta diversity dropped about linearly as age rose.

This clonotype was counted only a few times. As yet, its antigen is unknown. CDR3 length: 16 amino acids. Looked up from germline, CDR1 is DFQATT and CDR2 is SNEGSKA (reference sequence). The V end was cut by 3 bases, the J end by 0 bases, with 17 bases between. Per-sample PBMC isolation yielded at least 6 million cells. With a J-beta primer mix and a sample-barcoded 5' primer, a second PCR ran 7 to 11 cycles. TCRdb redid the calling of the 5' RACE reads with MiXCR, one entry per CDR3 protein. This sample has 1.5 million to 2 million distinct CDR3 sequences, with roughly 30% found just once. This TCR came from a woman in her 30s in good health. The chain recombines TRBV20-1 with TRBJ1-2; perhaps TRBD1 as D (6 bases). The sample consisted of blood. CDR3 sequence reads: CSARGAGGKANYGYTF. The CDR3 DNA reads TGCAGTGCTAGGGGGGCGGGGGGCAAAGCTAACTATGGCTACACCTTC.